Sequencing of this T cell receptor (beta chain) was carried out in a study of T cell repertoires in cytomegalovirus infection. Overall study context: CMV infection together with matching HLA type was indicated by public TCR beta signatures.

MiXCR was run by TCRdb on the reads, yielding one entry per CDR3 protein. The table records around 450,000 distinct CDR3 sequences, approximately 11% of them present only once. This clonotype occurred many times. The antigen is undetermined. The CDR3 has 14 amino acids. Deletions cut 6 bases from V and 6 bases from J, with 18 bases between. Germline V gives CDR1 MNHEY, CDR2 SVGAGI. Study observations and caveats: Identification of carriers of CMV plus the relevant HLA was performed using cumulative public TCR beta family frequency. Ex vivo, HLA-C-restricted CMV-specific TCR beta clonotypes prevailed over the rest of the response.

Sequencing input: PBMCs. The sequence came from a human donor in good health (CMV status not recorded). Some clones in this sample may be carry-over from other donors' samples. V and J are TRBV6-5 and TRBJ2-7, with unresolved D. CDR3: CASSPLSKVLEQYF. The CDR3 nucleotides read TGTGCCAGCAGCCCACTTTCAAAGGTCCTCGAGCAGTACTTC.